This T cell receptor (beta chain) was profiled in a study of molecular identifiers for immune sequencing clone quantification (dated by TCRdb to about 2018). For the study in its entirety: In a replicate experiment, RNA from around 20,000 or 100,000 naive CD8 T cells was split into five aliquots, four of which were sequenced. The study was a methods study using CD8 T cells to benchmark molecular-identifier clustering-based TCR repertoire sequencing (MIDCIRS) and TCR RNA copy counting. Overall study results and their limits: When barcode sub-clustering was omitted, TCR diversity was inflated by chimeric consensus sequences, with chimeras reaching as high as 47%. Identical TCR molecules sharing a barcode could cause highly expanded clone sizes to be underestimated. In CMV-specific effector cells, clones with more than 20 RNA copies contained over 99% of molecules, whereas in naive cells such clones contained under 1% of molecules. Spiked-in Jurkat TCR RNA (10 copies' worth), which is not part of the donor repertoire, was contained in the naive libraries. Approximately 3.3 recovered TCR RNA copies per cell were obtained by modeling, versus roughly 9.7 by digital PCR, implying a capture efficiency of about 30%. Spiked-in Jurkat TCR RNA equal to a single cell's worth was reported to be detectable even within one million naive CD8 T cells.

Libraries of naive CD8 T cells were generated from around 20,000 to 990,000 sorted cells, with 10%, 30% or 50% of the purified RNA used. On a BD FACSAria II, naive CD8 T cells were FACS-sorted as CD8+CD4-CCR7+CD45RA+ and collected into RLT Plus buffer. Detection sensitivity was tested by spiking Jurkat RNA equal to around 11 TCR copies' worth into samples containing 20,000-1,000,000 naive CD8 T cells. CD8 T cells were enriched with RosetteSep CD8+ T Cell Enrichment Cocktail and Ficoll-Paque, followed by ACK red cell lysis. The method behind the library was PCR. The data were produced on an Illumina HiSeq 4000. Preparation of bulk TCR libraries followed a previously described approach, with the TCR primers listed in Table S5. The Qiagen AllPrep DNA/RNA kit was used to purify total RNA. Before analysis, reads from multiple sequencing runs of the same library were pooled. The paper's processing steps were these. Reads were retained only if an exact TCR constant sequence was present, and the retained reads were trimmed to 150 nt and grouped according to their 12-nt molecular barcodes. Reads in each barcode group were sub-clustered using a 15% Levenshtein threshold, and a quality-weighted consensus sequence was built for each RNA molecule. Non-functional sequences were excluded, and lower-count sequences lying one edit away from another sequence were also excluded. Based on a fit of two negative binomial distributions, barcode sub-clusters having less than 20% of the maximum read count were discarded. TCRdb reran the public reads through fastp at Q25 and MiXCR, keeping productive beta chains. A single entry per CDR3 protein holds the most common genes and DNA from its merged rows. TCRdb, rather than the study authors, made the V and J calls. The sample table records about 640,000 distinct CDR3 sequences; about 20% of these occur just once. 0.75% to 0.95% of the sample is held by the ten biggest clonotypes.

Cut back by 1 base and 0 bases, the V and J ends lie 6 bases apart. Reading the germline V gene (reference sequence) gives CDR1 SEHNR and CDR2 FQNEAQ. The CDR3 measures 14 amino acids from cysteine to phenylalanine. CDR3 DNA is the only sequence kept; it has 42 bases, read in frame from the first base. This clonotype came up a few times. What this receptor recognizes is not known. Base qualities are not recorded, but no much larger clone differs from it by a single base. Specimen: naive CD8+ T cells from blood, with Jurkat cell RNA spiked in. This specimen's cell subset or site label, interpreted: FACS-sorted CD8+CD4-CCR7+CD45RA+ naive T cells. The V gene is TRBV7-9 and the J gene is TRBJ1-2; the D gene cannot be named for sure. The clonotype was recovered from a human donor in good health. Some libraries in this study had Jurkat cell RNA spiked in. In nucleotides, the sequence is TGTGCCAGCAGCTTAGTCTTTGCTAACTATGGCTACACCTTC. Translated, it reads CASSLVFANYGYTF.